Below are 10 T cell receptor beta chains sequenced from a single sample in a study of blood T cell repertoires in COVID-19. The method was immunoSEQ multiplex PCR; TCRdb's version includes in-frame clones alone and lacks a portion of them. The sample yields approximately 160,000 clones, roughly 84% seen once. The sequenced sample consisted of peripheral blood. These receptors were collected from a woman older than 75 with active or convalescent COVID-19.

This clone turned up a few times. The CDR3 region is CASSPRDSRGYTF. CDR3 DNA: TGTGCCAGCAGTCCACGGGACAGTCGGGGCTACACCTTC. The chain couples TRBV27 to TRBJ1-2, with 7 nucleotides matching TRBD1. V was clipped by 5 bases and J by 8 bases; unmatched bases: 8. The CDR3 consists of 13 residues. Germline assignment: CDR1 MNHEY and CDR2 SMNVEV (reference sequence).

The genes are TRBV19 and TRBJ1-2; 7 bases are shared with TRBD1. The CDR3 length is 15 residues. Germline loops: CDR1 LNHDA, CDR2 SQIVND (reference sequence). J was trimmed by 7 bases and V by 6 bases; bases with no gene match: 14. The CDR3 nucleotides are TGTGCCAGTAGATTTCCGGCAGGGGGAATGAGTGGCTACACCTTC. Translating gives CASRFPAGGMSGYTF.

V is TRBV5-1 and J is TRBJ2-5; perhaps TRBD2 as D (5 bases). This CDR3 contains 15 residues. Germline V CDR1 and CDR2: SGHRS, YFSETQ. V was pared by 6 bases and J by 7 bases, with 22 bases between. The CDR3: CASMIGRSSGGTQYF. The DNA for the CDR3 is TGCGCCAGCATGATCGGCAGGTCCAGCGGCGGGACCCAGTACTTC.

The chain has TRBV18 and TRBJ2-3; the match to TRBD2 covers 8 bases. CDR1 and CDR2 (germline): KGHSH, LQKENI. V was clipped by 4 bases and J by 3 bases; unmatched bases: 6. CDR3 length: 15 residues. In DNA, the CDR3 is TGTGCCAGCTCACTGGCTAGCGGGCATACAGATACGCAGTATTTT. It codes for CASSLASGHTDTQYF. Filled out from reference TRBV18 and TRBJ2-3, the complete variable domain reads NAGVMQNPRHLVRRRGQEARLRCSPMKGHSHVYWYRQLPEEGLKFMVYLQKENIIDESGMPKERFSAEFPKEGPSILRIQQVVRGDSAAYFCASSLASGHTDTQYFGPGTRLTVL.

The J gene is TRBJ1-2, the V gene TRBV19; D gene uncertain. This CDR3 region has 19 residues. Germline V lookup: CDR1 LNHDA, CDR2 SQIVND (reference sequence). Trimming took off 1 base at V and 6 bases at J, with 27 bases between the two ends. CDR3 DNA sequence: TGTGCCAGTAGTATAGCCCTCTTCGGAGTCGGGAAGTTTAGTGATGGCTACACCTTC. This encodes CASSIALFGVGKFSDGYTF.

This clone was found a few times. The chain has TRBV7-9 and TRBJ2-1, with 8 bases matching TRBD1. V lost 1 base and J lost 3; bases outside the gene matches: 2. Germline assignment: CDR1 SEHNR and CDR2 FQNEAQ (reference sequence). The CDR3 has 15 residues. CDR3 sequence reads: CASSLVTGGYNEQFF. CDR3 nucleotide sequence: TGTGCCAGCAGCTTAGTCACAGGGGGCTACAATGAGCAGTTCTTC. Looking up the rest from reference TRBV7-9 and TRBJ2-1 gives the full variable domain: DTGVSQNPRHKITKRGQNVTFRCDPISEHNRLYWYRQTLGQGPEFLTYFQNEAQLEKSRLLSDRFSAERPKGSFSTLEIQRTEQGDSAMYLCASSLVTGGYNEQFFGPGTRLTVL.

The chain is built from TRBV6-2 or TRBV6-3 and TRBJ1-2; 7 bases map to TRBD1. V lost 3 bases, J lost 0 bases, and 7 bases stayed unmatched. Per germline, CDR1 MNHEY and CDR2 SVGEGT. The CDR3 has 16 residues. The CDR3 loop reads CASSYGGGTANYGYTF. DNA for the CDR3: TGTGCCAGCAGTTATGGAGGGGGGACAGCTAACTATGGCTACACCTTC.

CDR3 bases: TGTGCCAGTTCCCAGGGAAAGGACCAATCCTACGAGCAGTACTTC. Translation: CASSQGKDQSYEQYF. The chain has TRBV19 and TRBJ2-7, with TRBD1 as a possible D gene (5 bases). Looked up from germline, CDR1 is LNHDA and CDR2 is SQIVND (reference sequence). Between the trimmed V and J ends, which lost 8 bases and 1 base, there was a span of 18 bases. The CDR3 sequence is 15 residues long.

This clone was counted only a few times. The chain links TRBV4-1 to TRBJ1-4, with D tentatively TRBD1 (5 bases). Trimming left V 3 bases short and J 3 bases short, with 20 bases between. The CDR3 extends over 18 amino acids. Germline V gene lookup returns CDR1 MGHRA and CDR2 YSYEKL. In nucleotides, the CDR3 is TGCGCCAGCAGCCAGGATGCCCGCGGCAGGGTGGCTAATGAAAAACTGTTTTTT. Its protein is CASSQDARGRVANEKLFF.

V gene TRBV7-2 combines with J gene TRBJ2-3, with 9 bases matching TRBD1. The germline V gene encodes CDR1 SGHTA and CDR2 FQGNSA. This CDR3 spans 14 amino acids. V trimming: 7 bases; J trimming: 2 bases; junction bases outside the gene matches: 4. CDR3 sequence: CASTLQGATDTQYF. CDR3 in DNA: TGTGCCAGCACCCTACAGGGGGCCACAGATACGCAGTATTTT.